Listed here is a single T cell receptor beta chain. The germline V and J ends were trimmed by 6 bases and 6 bases, with 18 bases remaining between them. Germline V gene data show CDR1 as LNHNV and CDR2 as YYDKDF (reference sequence). The CDR3 runs to 15 residues. This record comes from a study of technical replicates of blood from a handful of donors. Sequencing used immunoSEQ multiplex PCR; TCRdb keeps in-frame clones, though not all of them. The sample shows about 100,000 clones, around 95% of them seen only once. V and J are TRBV15 and TRBJ2-1; D not certain. The sequencing input was T cells isolated from PBMCs. The sequence came from a human donor in good health. CDR3 sequence (DNA): TGTGCCACCAGTGCCGGAGAAATGACTTTCAATGAGCAGTTCTTC. This sequence encodes CATSAGEMTFNEQFF.